The source of this TCR beta chain is a study of blood T cells in healthy people across ages. Study background: Template switching picked up about one barcoded beta molecule for each two T cells. Study-level points and caveats: Versus aged donors, long-lived donors had higher diversity and more naive CD4+ cells.

A J-beta primer mix and a sample-barcoded 5' primer were used in a second PCR of roughly 6 to 11 cycles. MiXCR was run by TCRdb on the 5' RACE reads, yielding one entry per CDR3 protein. The profile covers 1,800,000 or so distinct CDR3 sequences, with approximately 40% appearing a single time and more than 20% taken by the ten largest. The V and J ends lost 5 bases and 0 bases respectively, with 15 bases between them. CDR1 SGHRS and CDR2 YFSETQ come from the germline V gene. The CDR3 is 17 amino acids. A few counts support this clonotype. Its antigen is not known. Donors were systemically healthy Caucasian individuals from Russia aged roughly 6 to 100 years. Each sample yielded at least 7 million isolated PBMCs.

Sequencing input: blood. The clonotype originates from a human donor in good health. The V and J genes are TRBV5-1 and TRBJ2-6; maybe TRBD2 (5 bases). The DNA of the CDR3 is TGCGCCAGCAGGACCGAAGAGGGCCCCTCTGGGGCCAACGTCCTGACTTTC. This codes for CASRTEEGPSGANVLTF.